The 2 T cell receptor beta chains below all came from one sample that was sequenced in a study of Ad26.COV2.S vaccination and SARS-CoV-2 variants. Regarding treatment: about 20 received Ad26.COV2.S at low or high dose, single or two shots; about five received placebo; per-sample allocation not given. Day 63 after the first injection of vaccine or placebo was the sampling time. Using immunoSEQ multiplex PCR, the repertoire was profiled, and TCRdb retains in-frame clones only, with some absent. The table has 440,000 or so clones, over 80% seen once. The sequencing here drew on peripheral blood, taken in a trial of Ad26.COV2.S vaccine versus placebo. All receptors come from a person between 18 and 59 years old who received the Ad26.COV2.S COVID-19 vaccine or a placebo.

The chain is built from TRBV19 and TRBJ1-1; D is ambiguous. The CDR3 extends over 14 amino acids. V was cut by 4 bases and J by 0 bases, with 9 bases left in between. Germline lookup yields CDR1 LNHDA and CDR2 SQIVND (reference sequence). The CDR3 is CASSNGWLNTEAFF. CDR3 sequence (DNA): TGTGCCAGTAGTAATGGTTGGTTGAACACTGAAGCTTTCTTT.

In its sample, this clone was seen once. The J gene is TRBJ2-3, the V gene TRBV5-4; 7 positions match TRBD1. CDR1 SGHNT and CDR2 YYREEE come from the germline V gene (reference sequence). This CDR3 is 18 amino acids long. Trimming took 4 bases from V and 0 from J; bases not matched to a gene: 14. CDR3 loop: CASSPQDRIGVSTDTQYF. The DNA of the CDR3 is TGTGCCAGCAGCCCGCAGGACAGGATAGGGGTTAGCACAGATACGCAGTATTTT.